What follows is one T cell receptor (beta chain) and its context. This sample was included in a study of blood T cell repertoires in COVID-19. Trimming took 2 bases from V and 5 from J; bases not matched to a gene: 7. This CDR3 is 17 amino acids long. Germline V gene data show CDR1 as SGHRS and CDR2 as YFSETQ. Original handling: Amplification with reference gene primers provided the estimates of nucleated cell counts. Assay used: immunoSEQ multiplex PCR; TCRdb lists only in-frame clones, some missing. The DNA was the basis for D and trimming; V, J and clone size are from that table. This table holds approximately 200,000 clones, roughly 83% found once.

Source material: peripheral blood. The rearrangement joins TRBV5-1 to TRBJ2-7; 16 nucleotides match TRBD2. The receptor's source is a woman between 50 and 59 years old with acute or convalescent COVID-19. CDR3 nucleotides: TGCGCCAGCAGCTTAAACTCCGGGACTAGCGGGAGGGACGAGCAGTACTTC. It yields the protein CASSLNSGTSGRDEQYF.